What follows are 27 T cell receptor beta chains derived from one specimen sequenced in a study of blood T cell repertoires in COVID-19. Sequencing used immunoSEQ multiplex PCR; TCRdb keeps in-frame clones, though not all of them. The sample has around 130,000 clones, around 91% seen once. The sample was peripheral blood. The receptors stem from a man in his sixties or seventies with active or convalescent COVID-19.

The chain employs TRBV6-6 and TRBJ2-2; D is perhaps TRBD2 (5 bases). V lost 6 bases and J lost 0, with 11 bases in between. The CDR3 contains 15 residues. Per the germline V gene, CDR1 is MNHNY and CDR2 is SVGAGI (reference sequence). The CDR3 DNA reads TGTGCCAGCAGCCTTAGCGAGCCGAACACCGGGGAGCTGTTTTTT. It encodes CASSLSEPNTGELFF.

This clone was picked up one time. The chain uses TRBV28 and TRBJ2-7, with 8 bases aligning to TRBD1. The CDR3 contains 16 residues. Germline V gene data show CDR1 as MDHEN and CDR2 as SYDVKM. Trimming removed 5 bases from V and 7 bases from J; junction bases left unmatched: 16. The CDR3 spells CASSESGTGISREQYF. For the CDR3, the DNA is TGTGCCAGCAGTGAAAGTGGGACAGGCATTTCGAGGGAGCAGTACTTC.

The chain uses TRBV28 and TRBJ2-7; TRBD1 matches 11 bases. The length of the CDR3 is 15 residues. The germline CDR1 and CDR2 sequences are MDHEN and SYDVKM. Germline trimming cut 1 base from V and 3 bases from J; bases unmatched to any gene: 2. CDR3 sequence (DNA): TGTGCCAGCAGTTTATATGGGACAGGGGGCTACGAGCAGTACTTC. This codes for CASSLYGTGGYEQYF.

There are a few counts of this clone. The V call is TRBV2, the J call TRBJ1-5; possibly TRBD1 for D (5 bases). Deletions cut 6 bases from V and 4 bases from J, with 10 bases between. CDR3 length: 13 amino acids. Germline V gene data show CDR1 as SNHLY and CDR2 as FYNNEI. Here the CDR3 reads CASRGDWNQPQHF. CDR3 nucleotides: TGTGCCAGCAGAGGGGACTGGAATCAGCCCCAGCATTTT.

The rearrangement links TRBV19 to TRBJ2-2; D perhaps matches TRBD1 (5 bases). In germline, CDR1 is LNHDA, CDR2 SQIVND (reference sequence). V gave up 9 bases and J gave up 7 bases, with 15 bases separating them. This CDR3 has 13 residues. DNA for the CDR3: TGTGCCAGCGCATCAGGGTTCGGCGGGGAGCTGTTTTTT. This translates into CASASGFGGELFF.

This chain links TRBV9 with TRBJ1-6; 10 bases align to TRBD1. CDR3 length equals 13 residues. Germline CDR1 and CDR2: SGDLS and YYNGEE. V was clipped by 7 bases and J by 10 bases; unmatched bases: 5. The CDR3 nucleotides are TGTGCCAGCTCCGGGACAGGGGTCTCACCCCTCCACTTT. Protein sequence: CASSGTGVSPLHF.

This clone occurred once. This chain links TRBV23-1 with TRBJ2-1, with a weak D call TRBD2 (5 bases). TRBV23-1 is classed as an ORF, of uncertain function. V was trimmed by 0 bases and J by 11 bases, leaving 11 bases between them. There are 13 residues in the CDR3. CDR3 amino acids: CASSQSWGVQQFF. The CDR3 DNA reads TGCGCCAGCAGTCAATCTTGGGGAGTCCAGCAGTTCTTC.

As DNA, the CDR3 is TGTGCCAGCAGTAGTGGGGACTTGTCTGGAAACACCATATATTTT. Amino acid sequence: CASSSGDLSGNTIYF. The chain employs TRBV5-4 and TRBJ1-3, with D perhaps TRBD1 (5 bases). CDR1 and CDR2 (germline): SGHNT, YYREEE (reference sequence). V lost 5 bases and J lost 1, with 13 bases in between. The CDR3 totals 15 residues. Variable domain in full (rest from reference TRBV5-4 and TRBJ1-3): ETGVTQSPTHLIKTRGQQVTLRCSSQSGHNTVSWYQQALGQGPQFIFQYYREEENGRGNFPPRFSGLQFPNYSSELNVNALELDDSALYLCASSSGDLSGNTIYFGEGSWLTVV.

This sequence joins TRBV28 and TRBJ2-7; the D is unclear. Deletions cut 4 bases from V and 2 bases from J, with 6 bases between. From germline, CDR1 is MDHEN and CDR2 SYDVKM. The CDR3 has 12 amino acids. The CDR3 loop is CASSSIPYEQYF. The DNA of the CDR3 is TGTGCCAGCAGTTCAATCCCCTACGAGCAGTACTTC.

The chain is built from TRBV6-5 and TRBJ2-1, with D possibly TRBD1 on 5 matching bases. Germline-derived CDR1 and CDR2 are MNHEY and SVGAGI. The CDR3 loop spans 15 amino acids. Trimming shortened V by 6 bases and J by 6 bases, and 18 bases separated the two germline ends. The CDR3 reads CASSDPPPGINEQFF. The CDR3 coding sequence is TGTGCCAGCAGCGATCCCCCGCCAGGGATCAATGAGCAGTTCTTC.

This chain links TRBV4-1 with TRBJ1-5, with D tentatively TRBD1 (5 bases). CDR1 is MGHRA, CDR2 YSYEKL, per germline. There are 15 residues in the CDR3. The V and J ends lost 1 base and 0 bases respectively, with 7 bases between them. The CDR3 reads CASSQAQGSNQPQHF. The CDR3 DNA reads TGCGCCAGCAGCCAAGCTCAGGGTAGCAATCAGCCCCAGCATTTT.

CDR3 amino acids: CASRQGVTYEQYF. For the CDR3, the DNA is TGTGCCAGCAGACAGGGGGTCACCTACGAGCAGTACTTC. The V call is TRBV2, the J call TRBJ2-7, with 8 bases identical to TRBD1. The CDR3 runs 13 residues. Per the germline V gene, CDR1 is SNHLY and CDR2 is FYNNEI. The ends lost 6 bases at V and 2 bases at J; junction bases unmatched: 3. Together with reference TRBV2 and TRBJ2-7, the CDR3 gives the full variable domain: EPEVTQTPSHQVTQMGQEVILRCVPISNHLYFYWYRQILGQKVEFLVSFYNNEISEKSEIFDDQFSVERPDGSNFTLKIRSTKLEDSAMYFCASRQGVTYEQYFGPGTRLTVT.

Comments on this clone: Relative to the germline gene, one junction end is altered; a read error may explain this. V is TRBV7-7 and J is TRBJ2-1, with TRBD2 matching over 10 bases. The CDR3 runs 16 residues. Germline CDR1 and CDR2: SSHAT and FNYEAQ (reference sequence). The CDR3 coding sequence is TGTGCTAGCAGCTTGGCACTAGCGGGACCCGCAAGTCGGCAGTTCTTC. Protein sequence: CASSLALAGPASRQFF. Full variable domain (outside the CDR3, taken from reference TRBV7-7 and TRBJ2-1): GAGVSQSPRYKVTKRGQDVTLRCDPISSHATLYWYQQALGQGPEFLTYFNYEAQPDKSGLPSDRFSAERPEGSISTLTIQRTEQRDSAMYRCASSLALAGPASRQFFGPGTRLTVL.

The genes are TRBV6-5 and TRBJ2-7; D is undetermined. The CDR3 spans 14 residues. CDR1 is MNHEY and CDR2 is SVGAGI in the germline V gene. Trimming took 6 bases from V and 1 from J, leaving 13 bases between them. CDR3 protein: CASRLHSESYEQYF. In nucleotides, the CDR3 is TGTGCCAGCAGATTACACAGTGAATCCTACGAGCAGTACTTC.

V usage is TRBV6-2 or TRBV6-3 and J usage is TRBJ2-7; D might be TRBD1 (6 bases). Between the trimmed V and J ends, which lost 5 bases and 6 bases, there was a span of 17 bases. Germline V gives CDR1 MNHEY, CDR2 SVGEGT. The CDR3 spans 14 residues. The CDR3 loop is CASSIQGPMIEQYF. The DNA of the CDR3 is TGTGCCAGCAGTATACAGGGTCCTATGATCGAGCAGTACTTC.

The chain employs TRBV21-1 and TRBJ1-4; the table calls TRBD1, which could not be checked here. TRBV21-1 counts as a pseudogene. CDR3 size: 18 residues. The CDR3 spells CASSKGPYRGPTNEKLFF. The CDR3 bases are TGTGCCAGCAGCAAGGGACCTTACAGGGGGCCGACTAATGAAAAACTGTTTTTT.

This rearrangement joins TRBV7-8 to TRBJ2-1; 7 bases agree with TRBD2. CDR3 length equals 15 residues. V trimming: 2 bases; J trimming: 2 bases; junction bases outside the gene matches: 3. Germline V gene sequence: CDR1 SGHVS, CDR2 FQNEAQ. The CDR3, as DNA: TGTGCCAGCAGCTTAAAACTAGCGACCTACAATGAGCAGTTCTTC. It yields the protein CASSLKLATYNEQFF.

The V call is TRBV18, the J call TRBJ1-2; no definite D call. The CDR3 totals 15 residues. Germline CDR1 reads KGHSH; CDR2 reads LQKENI. V was shortened by 6 bases and J by 4 bases, with 18 bases between the two germline ends. The DNA for the CDR3 is TGTGCCAGCTCGCCTTCGTTTGGGGAGCTCTATGGCTACACCTTC. Amino acids: CASSPSFGELYGYTF.

As DNA, the CDR3 is TGTGCCAGCAGCTTAGACAACCGCCAGTTCTTC. Translation gives CASSLDNRQFF. The chain links TRBV7-2 to TRBJ2-1, with D uncertain. The ends were cut back, 1 base at V and 13 bases at J, with 8 bases in the middle. This CDR3 is built from 11 residues. Germline CDR1 is SGHTA and CDR2 is FQGNSA.

The chain carries TRBV2 and TRBJ2-1; D is ambiguous. The CDR3 has 12 amino acids. V shed 3 bases and J shed 6 bases, with 6 bases lying between them. CDR1 is SNHLY, CDR2 FYNNEI, per germline. The CDR3 bases are TGTGCCAGCAGTGAGACTTTCAATGAGCAGTTCTTC. It is translated as CASSETFNEQFF.

This clone was counted a single time. V is TRBV7-8 and J is TRBJ2-1; 8 bases map to TRBD2. Germline V CDR1 and CDR2: SGHVS, FQNEAQ. The V gene end was trimmed by 5 bases and the J gene end by 8 bases; junction bases not matched to a gene: 11. There are 15 residues in the CDR3. CDR3 DNA sequence: TGTGCCAGCAGCCCTTCCGGGACTAGTAGGCATGAGCAGTTCTTC. Translating it yields CASSPSGTSRHEQFF.

This chain connects TRBV9 to TRBJ2-3, with 9 bases fitting TRBD1. Trimming at V came to 0 bases and at J to 4 bases, leaving 12 bases not matched to a gene. Looked up from germline, CDR1 is SGDLS and CDR2 is YYNGEE. CDR3 length: 18 residues. This CDR3 reads CASSVVRRGDRDADTQYF. DNA for the CDR3: TGTGCCAGCAGCGTAGTGAGGAGGGGGGACAGGGATGCAGATACGCAGTATTTT.

The chain carries TRBV14 and TRBJ1-1; possibly TRBD1 for D (6 bases). Germline V gene sequence: CDR1 SGHDN, CDR2 FVKESK. The CDR3 has 15 residues. The V end lost 0 bases, the J end lost 1 base, and 9 bases lay between the germline ends. CDR3: CASSQDSRGNTEAFF. CDR3 in DNA: TGTGCCAGCAGCCAAGACAGCAGGGGGAACACTGAAGCTTTCTTT.

J is TRBJ1-1 and V is TRBV3-1 (or the pseudogene TRBV3-2); maybe TRBD1 (6 bases). Germline V gene data show CDR1 as LGHDT and CDR2 as YNNKEL (reference sequence). The CDR3 covers 16 residues. V was pared by 0 bases and J by 1 base, with 12 bases between. The chain's CDR3 is CASSQDPGQSNTEAFF. CDR3 in DNA: TGTGCCAGCAGCCAAGATCCCGGACAGTCGAACACTGAAGCTTTCTTT.

This clone was counted once. The chain couples TRBV7-9 to TRBJ2-1; 7 bases map to TRBD2. V gave up 3 bases and J gave up 9 bases; unmatched junction bases: 8. The CDR3 length is 14 residues. Looked up from germline, CDR1 is SEHNR and CDR2 is FQNEAQ (reference sequence). In nucleotides, the CDR3 is TGTGCCAGCAGCTTCGTCCCAGGGAGGGGTGAGCAGTTCTTC. Amino acid sequence: CASSFVPGRGEQFF.

V usage is TRBV5-1 and J usage is TRBJ2-3, with TRBD2 matching over 7 bases. Germline lookup yields CDR1 SGHRS and CDR2 YFSETQ. V shed 7 bases, J shed 2 bases, and the junction held 7 bases outside the gene matches. The CDR3 extends over 14 amino acids. CDR3 amino acids: CASSLAPLTDTQYF. The DNA for the CDR3 is TGCGCCAGCTCACTAGCGCCTCTCACAGATACGCAGTATTTT.

This chain uses TRBV29-1 with TRBJ2-2; weak D call: TRBD2 (5 bases). The CDR3 totals 14 residues. Per germline, CDR1 SQVTM and CDR2 ANQGSEA. Trimming left V 5 bases short and J 4 bases short, with 14 bases between. As DNA, the CDR3 is TGCAGCGTTTTAGGGAGCGTCTCCACCGGGGAGCTGTTTTTT. Translating gives CSVLGSVSTGELFF.